The 21 T cell receptor beta chains listed next were all sequenced from one sample in a study of blood T cell repertoires in COVID-19. TCRdb's table, derived via immunoSEQ multiplex PCR, lists solely in-frame clones and lacks some. The sample consists of roughly 150,000 clones, more than 85% of them appearing once. Sequenced material: peripheral blood. The receptors come from a human donor in a cohort sampled during active COVID-19.

This sequence joins TRBV2 and TRBJ2-7; D unclear. V shed 4 bases and J shed 7 bases, with 11 bases lying between them. This CDR3 region has 12 residues. The germline gives CDR1 SNHLY, CDR2 FYNNEI. The CDR3 DNA reads as TGTGCCAGCAGTGGGAGAGACGGGGAGCAGTACTTC. This encodes CASSGRDGEQYF.

DNA for the CDR3: TGTGCCAGCAGCGTGAGGAGGGACAGGGGAAGCGAGCAGTACTTC. Protein sequence: CASSVRRDRGSEQYF. The chain carries TRBV11-2 and TRBJ2-7; 10 nucleotides agree with TRBD1. This CDR3 contains 15 residues. Germline assignment: CDR1 SGHAT and CDR2 FQNNGV. Unmatched junction bases numbered 10, after V lost 5 bases and J lost 6 bases. The full variable domain, rest sourced from reference TRBV11-2 and TRBJ2-7, is EAGVAQSPRYKIIEKRQSVAFWCNPISGHATLYWYQQILGQGPKLLIQFQNNGVVDDSQLPKDRFSAERLKGVDSTLKIQPAKLEDSAVYLCASSVRRDRGSEQYFGPGTRLTVT.

This clone was observed once. This sequence joins TRBV12-3 or TRBV12-4 and TRBJ1-1, with D perhaps matching TRBD1 (6 bases). The CDR3 has 13 residues. Trimming pared 5 bases from V and 1 base from J, leaving 8 bases between. The CDR3 bases are TGTGCCAGCAGTGAACAGGGGAACACTGAAGCTTTCTTT. As protein: CASSEQGNTEAFF.

The chain links TRBV11-2 to TRBJ2-1; TRBD2 is a possible D gene (6 bases). Trimming shortened V by 1 base and J by 4 bases, and 8 bases separated the two germline ends. Germline CDR1 is SGHAT and CDR2 is FQNNGV. The CDR3 loop spans 14 amino acids. The CDR3 nucleotides read TGTGCCAGCAGCTTAGGGGACTCGTACAATGAGCAGTTCTTC. Its translation: CASSLGDSYNEQFF. The variable domain in full, completed from reference TRBV11-2 and TRBJ2-1, reads EAGVAQSPRYKIIEKRQSVAFWCNPISGHATLYWYQQILGQGPKLLIQFQNNGVVDDSQLPKDRFSAERLKGVDSTLKIQPAKLEDSAVYLCASSLGDSYNEQFFGPGTRLTVL.

The V gene is TRBV19, the J gene TRBJ1-2; tentatively, D is TRBD1 (6 bases). V lost 5 bases to trimming and J lost 4 bases, with 14 bases between them. Germline V gene sequence: CDR1 LNHDA, CDR2 SQIVND (reference sequence). The CDR3 has 14 residues. The CDR3 is CASSPRTDLYGYTF. As DNA, the CDR3 is TGTGCCAGTAGTCCAAGGACAGACCTCTATGGCTACACCTTC.

The rearrangement uses TRBV15 and TRBJ2-1; D is uncertain. The CDR3 spans 12 residues. Trimming took off 0 bases at V and 9 bases at J, with 6 bases between the two ends. Per germline, CDR1 LNHNV and CDR2 YYDKDF (reference sequence). Here the CDR3 DNA reads TGTGCCACCAGCAGAGATCGCGGTGAGCAGTTCTTC. Encoded protein: CATSRDRGEQFF. The variable domain in full, with the rest retrieved from reference TRBV15 and TRBJ2-1, is DAMVIQNPRYQVTQFGKPVTLSCSQTLNHNVMYWYQQKSSQAPKLLFHYYDKDFNNEADTPDNFQSRRPNTSFCFLDIRSPGLGDTAMYLCATSRDRGEQFFGPGTRLTVL.

The chain links TRBV6-5 to TRBJ2-1; TRBD2 is a possible D gene (6 bases). The germline V gene encodes CDR1 MNHEY and CDR2 SVGAGI. V dropped 0 bases and J dropped 6 bases, with 9 bases sitting between them. The CDR3 extends over 14 amino acids. CDR3 nucleotides: TGTGCCAGCAGTTACTCCTTCGGGAGCAATGAGCAGTTCTTC. Its protein is CASSYSFGSNEQFF.

The gene calls are TRBV30 and TRBJ2-2, with no clear D. V shed 5 bases and J shed 3 bases, with 10 bases lying between them. Germline CDR1 reads GTSNPN; CDR2 reads SVGIG (reference sequence). The CDR3 consists of 13 residues. As DNA, the CDR3 is TGTGCCTGGGCTAGACCATACACCGGGGAGCTGTTTTTT. It is translated as CAWARPYTGELFF.

This chain connects TRBV3-1 (or the pseudogene TRBV3-2) to TRBJ2-7, with D unclear. Germline V CDR1 and CDR2: LGHDT, YNNKEL (reference sequence). The CDR3 spans 14 residues. The V end was cut by 2 bases, the J end by 2 bases, with 10 bases between. In nucleotides, the CDR3 is TGTGCCAGCAGCCAATTCAGTACCCCCTACGAGCAGTACTTC. Amino acids: CASSQFSTPYEQYF.

The CDR3 here is CATEGLRTGELFF. For the CDR3, the DNA is TGTGCCACCGAGGGACTGCGCACCGGGGAGCTGTTTTTT. The genes are TRBV15 and TRBJ2-2; the D gene is possibly TRBD2 (6 bases). Germline values: CDR1 LNHNV, CDR2 YYDKDF (reference sequence). The CDR3 has 13 residues. The ends were cut back, 8 bases at V and 4 bases at J, with 11 bases in the middle.

The gene calls are TRBV7-9 and TRBJ2-1; 12 bases align to TRBD2. Looked up from germline, CDR1 is SEHNR and CDR2 is FQNEAQ (reference sequence). The CDR3 runs to 18 residues. Unmatched junction bases numbered 17, after V lost 5 bases and J lost 9 bases. The CDR3 coding sequence is TGTGCCAGCAGCCCAACCGGCGCTAGCGGGGGGGTATGGGGTGAGCAGTTCTTC. Its protein product is CASSPTGASGGVWGEQFF. The full variable domain, completed using reference TRBV7-9 and TRBJ2-1, is DTGVSQNPRHKITKRGQNVTFRCDPISEHNRLYWYRQTLGQGPEFLTYFQNEAQLEKSRLLSDRFSAERPKGSFSTLEIQRTEQGDSAMYLCASSPTGASGGVWGEQFFGPGTRLTVL.

This chain uses TRBV3-1 (or the pseudogene TRBV3-2) with TRBJ2-1; TRBD2 might be the D (6 bases). CDR3 length: 15 residues. The germline V gene encodes CDR1 LGHDT and CDR2 YNNKEL (reference sequence). V lost 3 bases to trimming and J lost 0 bases, with 9 bases between them. For the CDR3, the DNA is TGTGCCAGCAGCCAGATAGCGGTCTCCTACAATGAGCAGTTCTTC. The encoded protein is CASSQIAVSYNEQFF.

This clone was seen a handful of times. The J gene is TRBJ2-2, the V gene TRBV4-1; the D is unclear. The V gene's germline CDR1 is MGHRA and CDR2 YSYEKL. V dropped 0 bases and J dropped 4 bases, with 9 bases sitting between them. The CDR3 extends over 15 amino acids. CDR3: CASSQEPGFTGELFF. In DNA, the CDR3 is TGCGCCAGCAGCCAAGAACCCGGGTTCACCGGGGAGCTGTTTTTT.

About this clone: In the same sample, other DNA sequences code for this CDR3. This chain joins TRBV28 and TRBJ1-2, with unresolved D. Germline CDR1 reads MDHEN; CDR2 reads SYDVKM. V gave up 3 bases and J gave up 5 bases, with 7 bases separating them. CDR3 length equals 12 residues. DNA for the CDR3: TGTGCCAGCAGTTTTGGAGGTTATGGCTACACCTTC. Translation gives CASSFGGYGYTF.

This rearrangement joins TRBV7-2 to TRBJ2-7; 12 bases map to TRBD1. V shed 3 bases, J shed 5 bases, and the junction held 14 bases outside the gene matches. Germline V gene data show CDR1 as SGHTA and CDR2 as FQGNSA. This CDR3 spans 18 amino acids. The CDR3 DNA sequence: TGTGCCAGCAGCTTTTTCTACACTCCGGGACAGGGGGCAGACGAGCAGTACTTC. Amino acids: CASSFFYTPGQGADEQYF.

The V call is TRBV15, the J call TRBJ2-6, with no clear D. Trimming took 1 base from V and 8 from J, leaving 6 bases between them. The CDR3 sequence is 13 residues long. The germline CDR1 and CDR2 sequences are LNHNV and YYDKDF (reference sequence). The DNA for the CDR3 is TGTGCCACCAGCAGAGTTCCCTCCAACGTCCTGACTTTC. This encodes CATSRVPSNVLTF.

The chain joins TRBV5-1 to TRBJ1-4; the D gene is possibly TRBD1 (5 bases). The ends were cut back, 1 base at V and 7 bases at J, with 14 bases in the middle. Looked up from germline, CDR1 is SGHRS and CDR2 is YFSETQ. The CDR3 runs 15 residues. The CDR3 DNA follows: TGCGCCAGCAGCTTGTTAGGCAGGGCTGGTGAAAAACTGTTTTTT. It codes for CASSLLGRAGEKLFF.

This clone has a count of ten or more. The chain links TRBV2 to TRBJ2-5; 7 nucleotides match TRBD1. V was pared by 5 bases and J by 5 bases, with 11 bases of the junction left unmatched. This CDR3 spans 15 amino acids. Germline V gene lookup returns CDR1 SNHLY and CDR2 FYNNEI. Written as DNA, the CDR3 is TGTGCCAGCAGTAGAAATGAGGGACAGTTGGAGACCCAGTACTTC. Its translation: CASSRNEGQLETQYF.

For the CDR3, the DNA is TGCGCCAGCAGTGAGCAGGGCACCGGGGAGCTGTTTTTT. Its translation: CASSEQGTGELFF. The genes are TRBV10-1 and TRBJ2-2; tentatively, D is TRBD1 (5 bases). CDR3 length equals 13 residues. The germline CDR1 and CDR2 sequences are WNHNN and SYGVQD (reference sequence). Between the trimmed V and J ends, which lost 2 bases and 4 bases, there was a span of 5 bases.

V gene TRBV9 combines with J gene TRBJ2-3; 8 nucleotides match TRBD2. J gave up 0 bases and V 0 bases, and 3 bases lay outside the gene matches. The CDR3 extends over 16 amino acids. Germline CDR1 is SGDLS and CDR2 is YYNGEE. As DNA, the CDR3 is TGTGCCAGCAGCGTAGGAGCGGGGGCTAGCACAGATACGCAGTATTTT. The encoded protein is CASSVGAGASTDTQYF.

The chain has TRBV19 and TRBJ2-1; D possibly corresponds to TRBD2 (7 bases). The germline gives CDR1 LNHDA, CDR2 SQIVND (reference sequence). The CDR3 loop spans 17 amino acids. V lost 5 bases to trimming and J lost 1 base, with 18 bases between them. The DNA for the CDR3 is TGTGCCAGTAGTGGGATGTGGGGGGGCGGATCCTACAATGAGCAGTTCTTC. Translating gives CASSGMWGGGSYNEQFF.